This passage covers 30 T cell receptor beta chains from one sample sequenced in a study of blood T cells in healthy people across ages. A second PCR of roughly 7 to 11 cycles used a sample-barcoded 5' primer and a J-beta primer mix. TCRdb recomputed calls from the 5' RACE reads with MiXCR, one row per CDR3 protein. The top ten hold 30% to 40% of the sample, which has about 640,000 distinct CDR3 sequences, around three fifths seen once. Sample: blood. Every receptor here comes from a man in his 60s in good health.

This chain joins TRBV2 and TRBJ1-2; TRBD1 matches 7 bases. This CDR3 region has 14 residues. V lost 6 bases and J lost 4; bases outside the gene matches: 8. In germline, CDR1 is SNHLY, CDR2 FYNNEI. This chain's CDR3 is CASSAGTDIYGYTF. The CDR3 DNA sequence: TGTGCCAGCAGCGCCGGGACAGACATCTATGGCTACACCTTC.

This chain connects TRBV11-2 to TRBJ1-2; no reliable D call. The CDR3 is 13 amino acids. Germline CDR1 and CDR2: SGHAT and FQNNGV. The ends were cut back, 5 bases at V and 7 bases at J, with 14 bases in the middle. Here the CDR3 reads CASSRLAFGGYTF. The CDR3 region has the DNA TGTGCCAGCAGCCGCCTGGCTTTCGGTGGCTACACCTTC.

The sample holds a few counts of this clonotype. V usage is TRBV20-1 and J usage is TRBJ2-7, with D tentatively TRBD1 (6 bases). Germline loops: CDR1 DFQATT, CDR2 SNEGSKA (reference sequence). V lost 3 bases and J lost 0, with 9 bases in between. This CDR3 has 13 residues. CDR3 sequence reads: CSASGTSSYEQYF. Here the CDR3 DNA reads TGCAGTGCTAGCGGGACATCCTCCTACGAGCAGTACTTC.

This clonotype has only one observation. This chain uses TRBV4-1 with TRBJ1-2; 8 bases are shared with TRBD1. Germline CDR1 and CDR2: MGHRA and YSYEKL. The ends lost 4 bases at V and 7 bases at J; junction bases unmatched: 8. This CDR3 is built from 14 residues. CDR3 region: CASSLPGQGFGYTF. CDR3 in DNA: TGCGCCAGCAGCCTACCAGGACAGGGCTTTGGCTACACCTTC.

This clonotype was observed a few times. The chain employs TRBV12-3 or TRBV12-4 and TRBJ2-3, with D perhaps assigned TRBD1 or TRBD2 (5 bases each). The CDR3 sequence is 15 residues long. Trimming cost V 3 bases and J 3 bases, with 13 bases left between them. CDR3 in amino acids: CASSFNPGTTDTQYF. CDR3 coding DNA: TGTGCCAGCAGTTTTAACCCCGGGACGACAGATACGCAGTATTTT.

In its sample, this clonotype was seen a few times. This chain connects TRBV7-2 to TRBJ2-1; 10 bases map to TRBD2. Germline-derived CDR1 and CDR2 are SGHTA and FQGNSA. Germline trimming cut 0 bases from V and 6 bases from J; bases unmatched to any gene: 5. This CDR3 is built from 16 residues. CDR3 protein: CASSLAGAGGFNEQFF. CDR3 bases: TGTGCCAGCAGCTTAGCGGGAGCGGGGGGGTTCAATGAGCAGTTCTTC.

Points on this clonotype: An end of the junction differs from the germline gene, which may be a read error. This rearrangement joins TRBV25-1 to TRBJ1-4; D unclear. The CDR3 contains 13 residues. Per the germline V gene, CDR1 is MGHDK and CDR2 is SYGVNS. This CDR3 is CANSERHNEKLFF. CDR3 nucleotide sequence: TGTGCCAACAGTGAACGGCATAATGAAAAACTGTTTTTT. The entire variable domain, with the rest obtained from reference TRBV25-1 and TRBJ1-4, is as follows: EADIYQTPRYLVIGTGKKITLECSQTMGHDKMYWYQQDPGMELHLIHYSYGVNSTEKGDLSSESTVSRIRTEHFPLTLESARPSHTSQYLCANSERHNEKLFFGSGTQLSVL.

Here the CDR3 DNA reads TGTGCCAGCAGCTTAGATAATCCAGCCGGTGGGGGAGAGACCCAGTACTTC. This gives the protein CASSLDNPAGGGETQYF. This rearrangement joins TRBV11-2 to TRBJ2-5; D assignment may be TRBD1 or TRBD2 (5 bases each). The ends were cut back, 0 bases at V and 4 bases at J, with 18 bases in the middle. There are 17 residues in the CDR3. From germline, CDR1 is SGHAT and CDR2 FQNNGV.

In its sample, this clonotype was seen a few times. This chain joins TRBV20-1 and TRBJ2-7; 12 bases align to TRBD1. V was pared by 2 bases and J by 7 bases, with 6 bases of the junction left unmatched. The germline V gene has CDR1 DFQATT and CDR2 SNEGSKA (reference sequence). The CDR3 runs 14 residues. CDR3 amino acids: CSARPGTGGGEQYF. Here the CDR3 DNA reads TGCAGTGCTAGACCTGGGACAGGGGGCGGTGAGCAGTACTTC.

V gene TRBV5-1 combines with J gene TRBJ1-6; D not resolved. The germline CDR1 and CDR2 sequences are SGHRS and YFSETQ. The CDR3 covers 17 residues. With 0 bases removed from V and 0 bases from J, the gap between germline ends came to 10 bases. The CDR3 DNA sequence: TGCGCCAGCAGCTTGGGAGCTCCGAGCTCCTATAATTCACCCCTCCACTTT. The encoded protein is CASSLGAPSSYNSPLHF. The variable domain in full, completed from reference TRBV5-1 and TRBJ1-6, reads KAGVTQTPRYLIKTRGQQVTLSCSPISGHRSVSWYQQTPGQGLQFLFEYFSETQRNKGNFPGRFSGRQFSNSRSEMNVSTLELGDSALYLCASSLGAPSSYNSPLHFGNGTRLTVT.

The DNA for the CDR3 is TGTGCCATCAGTGCTCCAACAGGGGGCCCCGCGGGGGCCAACGTCCTGACTTTC. Its protein is CAISAPTGGPAGANVLTF. V usage is TRBV10-3 and J usage is TRBJ2-6; TRBD1 matches 9 bases. Losses at the gene ends were 4 bases for V and 4 bases for J; bases not matched to a gene: 11. Germline V gene lookup returns CDR1 ENHRY and CDR2 SYGVKD. The CDR3 runs 18 residues.

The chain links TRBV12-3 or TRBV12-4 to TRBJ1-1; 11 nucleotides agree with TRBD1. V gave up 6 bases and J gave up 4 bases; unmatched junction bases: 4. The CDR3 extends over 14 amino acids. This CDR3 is CASRWTGGGTEAFF. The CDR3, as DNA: TGTGCCAGCAGGTGGACAGGGGGCGGCACTGAAGCTTTCTTT.

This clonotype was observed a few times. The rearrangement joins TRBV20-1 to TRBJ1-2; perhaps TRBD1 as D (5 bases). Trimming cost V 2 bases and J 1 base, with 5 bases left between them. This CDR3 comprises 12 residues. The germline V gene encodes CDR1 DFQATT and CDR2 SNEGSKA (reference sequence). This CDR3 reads CSARQGNYGYTF. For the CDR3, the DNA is TGCAGTGCTAGACAGGGTAACTATGGCTACACCTTC.

This CDR3 reads CAGTPGGDRTFGQFF. The CDR3 DNA reads TGTGCCGGCACCCCAGGAGGGGACAGGACCTTTGGGCAGTTCTTC. The chain couples TRBV2 to TRBJ2-1; the match to TRBD1 covers 8 bases. CDR3 length: 15 amino acids. Per germline, CDR1 SNHLY and CDR2 FYNNEI. The trim removed 11 bases at V and 12 bases at J, leaving 21 bases unmatched.

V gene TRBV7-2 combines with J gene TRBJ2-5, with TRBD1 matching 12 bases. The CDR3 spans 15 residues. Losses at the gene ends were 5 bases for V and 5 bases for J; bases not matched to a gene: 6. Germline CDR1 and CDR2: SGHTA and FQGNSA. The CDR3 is CASSNRDRGHETQYF. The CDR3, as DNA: TGTGCCAGCAGCAACCGGGACAGGGGGCATGAGACCCAGTACTTC. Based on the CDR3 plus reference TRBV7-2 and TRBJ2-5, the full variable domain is GAGVSQSPSNKVTEKGKDVELRCDPISGHTALYWYRQSLGQGLEFLIYFQGNSAPDKSGLPSDRFSAERTGGSVSTLTIQRTQQEDSAVYLCASSNRDRGHETQYFGPGTRLLVL.

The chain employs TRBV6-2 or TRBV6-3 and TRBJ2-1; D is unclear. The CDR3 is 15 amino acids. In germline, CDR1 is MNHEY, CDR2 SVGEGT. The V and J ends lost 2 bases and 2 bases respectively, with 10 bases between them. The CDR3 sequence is CASSYTDPTYNEQFF. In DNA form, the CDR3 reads TGTGCCAGCAGTTACACTGACCCTACCTACAATGAGCAGTTCTTC.

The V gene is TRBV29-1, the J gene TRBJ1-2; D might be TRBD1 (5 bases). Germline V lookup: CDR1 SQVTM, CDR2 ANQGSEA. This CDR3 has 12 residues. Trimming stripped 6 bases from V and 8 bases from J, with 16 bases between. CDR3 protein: CSVASQGGGYTF. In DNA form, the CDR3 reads TGCAGCGTGGCCAGCCAGGGTGGAGGCTACACCTTC.

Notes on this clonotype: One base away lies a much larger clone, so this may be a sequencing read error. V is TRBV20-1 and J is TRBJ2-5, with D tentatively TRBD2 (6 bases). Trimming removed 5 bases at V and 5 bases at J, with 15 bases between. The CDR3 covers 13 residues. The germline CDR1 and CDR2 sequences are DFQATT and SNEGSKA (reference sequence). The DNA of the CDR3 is TGCAGTGCTGGAGGCGGGCTAGCGGAGACCCAGTACTTC. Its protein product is CSAGGGLAETQYF.

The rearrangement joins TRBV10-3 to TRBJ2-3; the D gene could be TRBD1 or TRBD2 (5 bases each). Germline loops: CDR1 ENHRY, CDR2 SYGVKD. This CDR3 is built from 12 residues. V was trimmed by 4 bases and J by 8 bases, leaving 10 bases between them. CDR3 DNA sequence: TGTGCCATCAGTGCCCCGGGGCTTACGCAGTATTTT. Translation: CAISAPGLTQYF.

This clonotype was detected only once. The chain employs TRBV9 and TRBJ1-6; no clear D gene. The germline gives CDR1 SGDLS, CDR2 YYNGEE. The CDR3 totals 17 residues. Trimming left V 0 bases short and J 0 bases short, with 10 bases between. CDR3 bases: TGTGCCAGCAGCGTAGAAGCTTACAGCTCCTATAATTCACCCCTCCACTTT. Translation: CASSVEAYSSYNSPLHF.

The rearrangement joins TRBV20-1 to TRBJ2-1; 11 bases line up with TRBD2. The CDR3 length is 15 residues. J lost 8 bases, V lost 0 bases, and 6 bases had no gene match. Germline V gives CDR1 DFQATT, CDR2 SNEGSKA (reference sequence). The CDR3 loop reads CSARDSGGAWDEQFF. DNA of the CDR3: TGCAGTGCTAGAGATAGCGGGGGGGCCTGGGATGAGCAGTTCTTC.

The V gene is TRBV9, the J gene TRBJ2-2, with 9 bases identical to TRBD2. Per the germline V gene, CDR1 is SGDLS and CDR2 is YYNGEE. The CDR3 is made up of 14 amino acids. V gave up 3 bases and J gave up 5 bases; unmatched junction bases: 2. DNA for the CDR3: TGTGCCAGCAGCGGACTAGCGGAAACCGGGGAGCTGTTTTTT. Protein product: CASSGLAETGELFF.

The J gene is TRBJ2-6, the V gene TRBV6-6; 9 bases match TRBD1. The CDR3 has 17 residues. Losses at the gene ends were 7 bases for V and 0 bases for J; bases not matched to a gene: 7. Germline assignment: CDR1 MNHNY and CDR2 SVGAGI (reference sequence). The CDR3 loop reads CASTIGTGSSGANVLTF. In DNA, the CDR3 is TGTGCCAGCACCATCGGGACAGGGAGCTCTGGGGCCAACGTCCTGACTTTC.

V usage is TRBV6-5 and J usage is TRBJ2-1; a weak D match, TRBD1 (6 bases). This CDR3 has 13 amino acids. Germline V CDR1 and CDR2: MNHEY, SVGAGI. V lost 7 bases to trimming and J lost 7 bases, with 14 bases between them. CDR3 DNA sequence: TGTGCCAGCACCTATGTTCAGGGGAATGAGCAGTTCTTC. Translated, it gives CASTYVQGNEQFF.

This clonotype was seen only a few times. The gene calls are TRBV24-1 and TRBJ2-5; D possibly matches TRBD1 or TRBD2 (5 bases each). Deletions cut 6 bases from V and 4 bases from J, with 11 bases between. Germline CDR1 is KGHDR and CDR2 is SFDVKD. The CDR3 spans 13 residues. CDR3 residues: CATSSEGRETQYF. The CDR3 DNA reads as TGTGCCACCAGTAGCGAGGGGCGAGAGACCCAGTACTTC.

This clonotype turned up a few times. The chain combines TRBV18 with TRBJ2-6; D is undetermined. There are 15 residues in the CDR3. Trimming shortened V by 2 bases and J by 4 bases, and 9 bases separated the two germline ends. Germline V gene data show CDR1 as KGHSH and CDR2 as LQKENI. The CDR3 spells CASSPDLSGANVLTF. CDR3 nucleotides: TGTGCCAGCTCACCAGACTTATCGGGGGCCAACGTCCTGACTTTC.

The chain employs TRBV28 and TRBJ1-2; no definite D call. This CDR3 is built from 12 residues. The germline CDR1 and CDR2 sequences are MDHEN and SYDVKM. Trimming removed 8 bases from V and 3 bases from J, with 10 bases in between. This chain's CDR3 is CASLGSDYGYTF. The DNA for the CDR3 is TGTGCCAGCCTGGGGTCAGACTATGGCTACACCTTC.

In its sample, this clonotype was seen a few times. The CDR3 loop reads CASSYRNTEAFF. The CDR3 DNA is TGTGCCAGCAGTTACCGAAACACTGAAGCTTTCTTT. The genes are TRBV6-6 and TRBJ1-1; no clear D gene. Germline V gene lookup returns CDR1 MNHNY and CDR2 SVGAGI (reference sequence). The CDR3 runs 12 residues. The germline V and J ends were trimmed by 2 bases and 2 bases, with 3 bases remaining between them.

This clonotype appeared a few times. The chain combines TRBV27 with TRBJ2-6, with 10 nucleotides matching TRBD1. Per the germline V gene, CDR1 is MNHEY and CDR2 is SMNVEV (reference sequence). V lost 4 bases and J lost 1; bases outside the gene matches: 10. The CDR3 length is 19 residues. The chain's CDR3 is CASSSGQGLFMSGANVLTF. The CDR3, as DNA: TGTGCCAGCAGTTCGGGACAGGGGCTCTTTATGTCTGGGGCCAACGTCCTGACTTTC.

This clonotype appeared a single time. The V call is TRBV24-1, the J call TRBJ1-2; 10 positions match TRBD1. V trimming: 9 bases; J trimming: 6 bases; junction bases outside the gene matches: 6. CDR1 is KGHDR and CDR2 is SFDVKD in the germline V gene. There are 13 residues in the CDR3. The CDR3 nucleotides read TGTGCCACCCAGCTCGGGACAGGGGATGGCTACACCTTC. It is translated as CATQLGTGDGYTF.